A single T cell receptor beta chain is shown here with its context. This sample was taken from a study of blood T cell repertoires in COVID-19. Study context: Acute and convalescent COVID-19 specimens originated in the United States, Italy and Spain. PBMCs, B-cell-depleted T cells, or T cells were the source of the cDNA or gDNA that made up the material.

Per the original data handling: Counts of nucleated cells, estimated from reference gene primer amplification, were obtained. Method: immunoSEQ multiplex PCR; TCRdb's copy keeps in-frame clones and lacks some. That table supplies the V and J calls and clone size; D and trimming were determined from the DNA. The table shows some 220,000 clones, with more than 65% occurring only once. Trimming removed 3 bases from V and 0 bases from J, with 7 bases in between. This CDR3 is 14 amino acids long. Germline V lookup: CDR1 SGDLS, CDR2 YYNGEE. The chain employs TRBV9 and TRBJ1-3, with D possibly being TRBD1 (5 bases). This TCR was sampled from a woman aged 55-75 years with acute or convalescent COVID-19. What was sequenced was peripheral blood. CDR3 in DNA: TGTGCCAGCAGCGCCGACAGCTCTGGAAACACCATATATTTT. Its protein is CASSADSSGNTIYF.